These T cell receptor beta chains were read from a single sample in a study of blood T cell repertoires in COVID-19. Using immunoSEQ multiplex PCR, the repertoire was profiled, and TCRdb retains in-frame clones only, with some absent. This repertoire shows 100,000 to 140,000 clones, around 92% found once; its top ten account for 4.9%. Sequencing was carried out using peripheral blood. The origin of the receptors is a man aged 35-49 years with active or convalescent COVID-19. Each CDR3 is given with its conserved first and last residue. The D gene is left open where the match is weak. Only some rows state a clone size, as once, few, many or a class for expanded clones.

CASSFVGGDTGELFF	TGCGCCAGCAGCTTCGTGGGAGGGGACACCGGGGAGCTGTTTTTT	TRBD2	TRBJ2-2	TRBV5-1	NA	15
CASSTRASSSYNEQFF	TGTGCCAGCAGTACGCGAGCGAGTAGCTCCTACAATGAGCAGTTCTTC	NA	TRBJ2-1	TRBV6-7	NA	16
CASSLDGLTKGMNTEAFF	TGTGCCAGCAGCTTGGACGGACTAACCAAGGGCATGAACACTGAAGCTTTCTTT	NA	TRBJ1-1	TRBV5-4	NA	18
CASSLGTSGPTDTQYF	TGTGCCAGCAGTCTTGGGACTAGCGGACCCACAGATACGCAGTATTTT	TRBD2	TRBJ2-3	TRBV7-2	NA	16
CASSAGRLLYEQYF	TGTGCCAGCAGTGCGGGACGGCTTCTTTACGAGCAGTACTTC	NA	TRBJ2-7	TRBV27	NA	14
CASSQGRQFPGYTF	TGCGCCAGCAGCCAAGGGCGGCAGTTCCCTGGCTACACCTTC	NA	TRBJ1-2	TRBV4-1	NA	14
CASSYSGSGAQETQYF	TGTGCCAGCAGTTACTCGGGAAGCGGTGCCCAAGAGACCCAGTACTTC	NA	TRBJ2-5	TRBV6-6	NA	16
CASPRREYQPQHF	TGTGCCAGCCCCCGGAGGGAGTATCAGCCCCAGCATTTT	NA	TRBJ1-5	TRBV18	NA	13
CASSARAGGYNEQFF	TGTGCCAGCAGCGCACGGGCGGGAGGTTACAATGAGCAGTTCTTC	TRBD2	TRBJ2-1	TRBV11-2	NA	15
CASRPGGYFGYTF	TGTGCCAGTAGGCCGGGAGGGTATTTTGGCTACACCTTC	NA	TRBJ1-2	TRBV19	NA	13
CASSQAAGLVSEQYF	TGCGCCAGCAGCCAAGCTGCCGGACTAGTCAGCGAGCAGTACTTC	TRBD2	TRBJ2-7	TRBV4-3	NA	15
CASSTGTSGTDTQYF	TGCGCCAGCAGCACCGGGACTAGCGGCACAGATACGCAGTATTTT	TRBD2	TRBJ2-3	TRBV5-1	once	15
CASRPGQNHEKLFF	TGCGCCAGCCGCCCGGGACAGAACCATGAAAAACTGTTTTTT	TRBD1	TRBJ1-4	TRBV5-1	NA	14
CASSGGGGNQPQHF	TGTGCCAGCAGCGGCGGGGGAGGCAATCAGCCCCAGCATTTT	NA	TRBJ1-5	TRBV9	NA	14
CASSVEGAGTTDTQYF	TGTGCCAGCAGCGTAGAGGGTGCGGGAACCACAGATACGCAGTATTTT	NA	TRBJ2-3	TRBV9	once	16
CATSDQTAGGTEAFF	TGTGCCACCAGTGACCAGACGGCGGGTGGCACTGAAGCTTTCTTT	NA	TRBJ1-1	TRBV24-1	NA	15